This T cell receptor beta chain was identified during a study of neoadjuvant anti-PD-1 for oral cavity cancer. Study as a whole: Non-progressing patients received a fourth nivolumab dose near day 43, then surgery on days 50-56.

The repertoire was sequenced with immunoSEQ multiplex PCR; TCRdb's copy has only in-frame clones and lacks some. In the table there are just over 65,000 clones, approximately 81% of which are singletons. Noted time point: after neoadjuvant nivolumab, at surgical resection. This CDR3 region has 13 residues. V lost 7 bases, J lost 0 bases, and 8 bases lay in between. Germline CDR1 and CDR2: SNHLY and FYNNEI. The material was PBMCs, obtained after nivolumab (anti-PD-1) treatment. The clonotype was recovered from a person between 35 and 79 years old with oral cavity squamous cell carcinoma. This chain joins TRBV2 and TRBJ2-3; no clear D. CDR3 sequence (DNA): TGTGCCAGCAAGGGAACTAGCACAGATACGCAGTATTTT. Encoded protein: CASKGTSTDTQYF.